This TCR beta chain was identified during a study of T cells in tuberculosis. Study summary: Samples predate treatment or fall within its first 7 days. Study-level findings and limits: Cases with active tuberculosis were adults, while controls were adolescents.

The CDR3 extends over 16 amino acids. V gave up 8 bases and J gave up 5 bases, with 22 bases separating them. The germline CDR1 and CDR2 sequences are MDHEN and SYDVKM. In regard to this clone: Its antigen is as yet unknown.

Sequencing used immunoSEQ multiplex PCR; TCRdb keeps in-frame clones, though not all of them. The sample yields about 49,000 clones, 90% to 95% seen once. Time point indicated: new active TB diagnosis, blood taken before or within 7 days of starting treatment. The clonotype comes from an adult with tuberculosis. Sample: PBMCs, taken at tuberculosis diagnosis. J is TRBJ1-5 and V is TRBV28; D ambiguous. CDR3 sequence (DNA): TGTGCCAGCGCTGTACCACCGGGGTCGTCACATCAGCCCCAGCATTTT. Its protein is CASAVPPGSSHQPQHF.